The sample holds many counts of the clone carrying this T cell receptor beta chain. As yet, its antigen is unknown. The data belong to a study of T cells in Graves' hyperthyroidism and ophthalmopathy. Study information: Peripheral blood was secured at the point of initial diagnosis, before any treatment. Study-wide points: Blood also showed most of the thyroid clonotypes that were expanded above 0.001.

This CDR3 contains 14 residues. The germline V and J ends were trimmed by 0 bases and 11 bases, with 16 bases remaining between them. Germline V gene sequence: CDR1 SNHLY, CDR2 FYNNEI. TCR beta CDR3 regions were amplified from RNA. In the first-round RT-PCR of the TCR CDR3, the HTBI primer set was used. MiXCR, applied by TCRdb to the multiplex PCR reads, yields one record per CDR3 protein. This repertoire shows roughly 280,000 distinct CDR3 sequences, over 15% found once; its top ten account for roughly 50%. Exclusion of a patient resulted from uncontrolled infection, other autoimmune disease, pregnancy or lactation. Diagnoses were established using clinical symptoms, serum thyroxine and TRAb, thyroid ultrasound and orbital computed tomography.

This TCR was recovered from a woman in her sixties with Graves' ophthalmopathy. Sequenced sample: blood. This chain uses TRBV2 with TRBJ1-1; possible D gene TRBD1, 5 bases. CDR3 in amino acids: CASSEAGTGAGAFF. The CDR3 bases are TGTGCCAGCAGTGAAGCAGGTACAGGCGCCGGGGCTTTCTTT. Supplemented by reference TRBV2 and TRBJ1-1, the full variable domain reads EPEVTQTPSHQVTQMGQEVILRCVPISNHLYFYWYRQILGQKVEFLVSFYNNEISEKSEIFDDQFSVERPDGSNFTLKIRSTKLEDSAMYFCASSEAGTGAGAFFGQGTRLTVV.